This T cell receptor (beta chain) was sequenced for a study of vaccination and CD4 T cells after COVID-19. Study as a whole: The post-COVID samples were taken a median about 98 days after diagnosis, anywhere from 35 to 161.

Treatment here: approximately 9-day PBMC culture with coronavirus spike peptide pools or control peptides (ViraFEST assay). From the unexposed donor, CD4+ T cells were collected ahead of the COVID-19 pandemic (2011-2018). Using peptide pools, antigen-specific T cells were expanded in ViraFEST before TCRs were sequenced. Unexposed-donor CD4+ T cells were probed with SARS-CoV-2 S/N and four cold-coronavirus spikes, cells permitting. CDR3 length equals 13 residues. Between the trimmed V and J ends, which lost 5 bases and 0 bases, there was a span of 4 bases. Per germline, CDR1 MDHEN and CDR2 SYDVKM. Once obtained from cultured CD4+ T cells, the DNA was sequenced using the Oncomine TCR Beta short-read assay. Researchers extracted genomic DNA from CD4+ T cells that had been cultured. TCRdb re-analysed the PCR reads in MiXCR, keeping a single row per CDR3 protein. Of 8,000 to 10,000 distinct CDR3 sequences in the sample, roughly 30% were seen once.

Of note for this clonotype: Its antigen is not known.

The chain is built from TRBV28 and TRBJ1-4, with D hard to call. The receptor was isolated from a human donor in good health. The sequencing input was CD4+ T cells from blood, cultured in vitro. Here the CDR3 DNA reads TGTGCCAGCAGTGGGGCAACTAATGAAAAACTGTTTTTT. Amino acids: CASSGATNEKLFF.